This passage covers 15 T cell receptor beta chains from one sample sequenced in a study of T cell responses to AZD1222 COVID-19 vaccine. This table comes from immunoSEQ multiplex PCR, and its TCRdb copy is limited to in-frame clones, with some not included. The table shows about 150,000 clones, with 89% occurring only once. The specimen was peripheral blood, collected on day 0 of AZD1222 vaccination. The origin of the receptors is an adult in good health.

This rearrangement joins TRBV7-2 to TRBJ1-5; D is perhaps TRBD1 (5 bases). CDR3 length equals 16 residues. Trimming removed 2 bases from V and 4 bases from J, with 15 bases in between. The V gene's germline CDR1 is SGHTA and CDR2 FQGNSA. Here the CDR3 reads CASSLFGARGNQPQHF. The CDR3, as DNA: TGTGCCAGCAGCTTATTCGGGGCGCGTGGAAATCAGCCCCAGCATTTT. Complete variable domain (other parts from reference TRBV7-2 and TRBJ1-5): GAGVSQSPSNKVTEKGKDVELRCDPISGHTALYWYRQSLGQGLEFLIYFQGNSAPDKSGLPSDRFSAERTGGSVSTLTIQRTQQEDSAVYLCASSLFGARGNQPQHFGDGTRLSIL.

The chain has TRBV5-4 and TRBJ1-1; unclear D gene. Trimming cost V 2 bases and J 1 base, with 6 bases left between them. Looked up from germline, CDR1 is SGHNT and CDR2 is YYREEE (reference sequence). This CDR3 has 13 amino acids. The CDR3 loop is CASSFGSNTEAFF. CDR3 DNA: TGTGCCAGCAGCTTCGGGTCGAACACTGAAGCTTTCTTT.

This chain connects TRBV28 to TRBJ1-2; possible D gene TRBD1, 6 bases. The length of the CDR3 is 15 residues. Per germline, CDR1 MDHEN and CDR2 SYDVKM. The ends were cut back, 5 bases at V and 4 bases at J, with 17 bases in the middle. Written as DNA, the CDR3 is TGTGCCAGCAGTCCCGGCGGGGGGCGGATCTATGGCTACACCTTC. It encodes CASSPGGGRIYGYTF.

This clone was seen only a few times. The chain carries TRBV5-1 and TRBJ1-6, with 8 bases matching TRBD1. J gave up 10 bases and V 0 bases, and 9 bases lay outside the gene matches. The germline V gene has CDR1 SGHRS and CDR2 YFSETQ. The CDR3 spans 16 residues. CDR3 in DNA: TGCGCCAGCAGCTTGGCCGGGAGGACAGGGTTATCACCCCTCCACTTT. It codes for CASSLAGRTGLSPLHF. Filled out from reference TRBV5-1 and TRBJ1-6, the complete variable domain reads KAGVTQTPRYLIKTRGQQVTLSCSPISGHRSVSWYQQTPGQGLQFLFEYFSETQRNKGNFPGRFSGRQFSNSRSEMNVSTLELGDSALYLCASSLAGRTGLSPLHFGNGTRLTVT.

The gene calls are TRBV4-1 and TRBJ2-1, with 9 nucleotides matching TRBD2. The CDR3 length is 17 residues. Losses at the gene ends were 2 bases for V and 0 bases for J; bases not matched to a gene: 5. CDR1 and CDR2 (germline): MGHRA, YSYEKL. DNA for the CDR3: TGCGCCAGCAGCCAACGGACTAGCGTGAGCTCCTACAATGAGCAGTTCTTC. It translates to CASSQRTSVSSYNEQFF.

J is TRBJ1-1 and V is TRBV4-1, with 9 nucleotides matching TRBD1. The germline gives CDR1 MGHRA, CDR2 YSYEKL. V dropped 6 bases and J dropped 1; count of bases not matched to a gene: 6. The CDR3 loop spans 15 amino acids. The CDR3 DNA sequence: TGCGCCAGCAGACCTCGACAGGGGGGGAACACTGAAGCTTTCTTT. Protein sequence: CASRPRQGGNTEAFF.

The rearrangement uses TRBV28 and TRBJ1-3, with D hard to call. The CDR3 has 13 residues. V was shortened by 3 bases and J by 3 bases, with 6 bases between the two germline ends. Germline loops: CDR1 MDHEN, CDR2 SYDVKM. This CDR3 is CASSFRNGNTIYF. DNA for the CDR3: TGTGCCAGCAGTTTTAGGAATGGAAACACCATATATTTT.

The chain recombines TRBV7-2 with TRBJ1-2, with a tentative D call TRBD1 (5 bases). CDR3 length: 15 residues. Germline lookup yields CDR1 SGHTA and CDR2 FQGNSA. Trimming cost V 1 base and J 5 bases, with 14 bases left between them. In DNA form, the CDR3 reads TGTGCCAGCAGCTTAGTGGACGGGGGTGGGTATGGCTACACCTTC. It translates to CASSLVDGGGYGYTF.

The chain joins TRBV28 to TRBJ2-3; D might be TRBD2 (6 bases). There are 15 residues in the CDR3. Germline-derived CDR1 and CDR2 are MDHEN and SYDVKM. The V end was cut by 2 bases, the J end by 4 bases, with 13 bases between. The CDR3 loop is CASSLGGSSADTQYF. CDR3 bases: TGTGCCAGCAGTTTAGGCGGGTCTAGCGCAGATACGCAGTATTTT.

The chain is built from TRBV11-3 and TRBJ1-1; D not resolved. In germline, CDR1 is SGHNT, CDR2 YENEEA. With 6 bases removed from V and 7 bases from J, the gap between germline ends came to 12 bases. This CDR3 region has 12 residues. The CDR3 sequence: CASSGLWGEAFF. The DNA of the CDR3 is TGTGCCAGCAGTGGGCTTTGGGGTGAAGCTTTCTTT.

The chain links TRBV28 to TRBJ1-3, with D tentatively TRBD1 (5 bases). Germline V gene data show CDR1 as MDHEN and CDR2 as SYDVKM. The CDR3 contains 15 residues. V dropped 8 bases and J dropped 1 base, with 15 bases sitting between them. The CDR3 protein is CASQTSGGSGNTIYF. For the CDR3, the DNA is TGTGCCAGCCAGACATCGGGGGGTTCTGGAAACACCATATATTTT.

The V and J genes are TRBV30 and TRBJ2-4; D is unresolved. The CDR3 spans 13 residues. The ends were cut back, 1 base at V and 0 bases at J, with 4 bases in the middle. Germline assignment: CDR1 GTSNPN and CDR2 SVGIG (reference sequence). The chain's CDR3 is CAWSGLAKNIQYF. The DNA of the CDR3 is TGTGCCTGGAGTGGACTAGCCAAAAACATTCAGTACTTC.

About this clone itself: The same CDR3 also results from other DNA sequences found in this sample. The gene calls are TRBV19 and TRBJ1-1; D might be TRBD1 (6 bases). The CDR3 has 13 amino acids. Trimming removed 2 bases at V and 5 bases at J, with 9 bases between. Germline V gene sequence: CDR1 LNHDA, CDR2 SQIVND (reference sequence). Written as DNA, the CDR3 is TGTGCCAGTAGTATACAACAGGGTACTGAAGCTTTCTTT. This encodes CASSIQQGTEAFF.

The gene calls are TRBV5-4 and TRBJ2-1; the D gene is possibly TRBD1 (5 bases). Between the trimmed V and J ends, which lost 1 base and 0 bases, there was a span of 14 bases. The CDR3 sequence is 17 residues long. The germline CDR1 and CDR2 sequences are SGHNT and YYREEE (reference sequence). In DNA, the CDR3 is TGTGCCAGCAGCTTGTCCTGGGGCGGCAGCTCCTACAATGAGCAGTTCTTC. Its translation: CASSLSWGGSSYNEQFF. The variable domain in full, completed from reference TRBV5-4 and TRBJ2-1, reads ETGVTQSPTHLIKTRGQQVTLRCSSQSGHNTVSWYQQALGQGPQFIFQYYREEENGRGNFPPRFSGLQFPNYSSELNVNALELDDSALYLCASSLSWGGSSYNEQFFGPGTRLTVL.

The CDR3 protein is CASSPLLSGTQYF. The DNA for the CDR3 is TGTGCCAGCAGCCCCCTGTTGAGTGGTACGCAGTATTTT. The chain recombines TRBV7-3 with TRBJ2-3; D is undetermined. The CDR3 runs to 13 residues. Germline V gives CDR1 SGHTA, CDR2 FQGTGA. Trimming took off 5 bases at V and 8 bases at J, with 14 bases between the two ends.